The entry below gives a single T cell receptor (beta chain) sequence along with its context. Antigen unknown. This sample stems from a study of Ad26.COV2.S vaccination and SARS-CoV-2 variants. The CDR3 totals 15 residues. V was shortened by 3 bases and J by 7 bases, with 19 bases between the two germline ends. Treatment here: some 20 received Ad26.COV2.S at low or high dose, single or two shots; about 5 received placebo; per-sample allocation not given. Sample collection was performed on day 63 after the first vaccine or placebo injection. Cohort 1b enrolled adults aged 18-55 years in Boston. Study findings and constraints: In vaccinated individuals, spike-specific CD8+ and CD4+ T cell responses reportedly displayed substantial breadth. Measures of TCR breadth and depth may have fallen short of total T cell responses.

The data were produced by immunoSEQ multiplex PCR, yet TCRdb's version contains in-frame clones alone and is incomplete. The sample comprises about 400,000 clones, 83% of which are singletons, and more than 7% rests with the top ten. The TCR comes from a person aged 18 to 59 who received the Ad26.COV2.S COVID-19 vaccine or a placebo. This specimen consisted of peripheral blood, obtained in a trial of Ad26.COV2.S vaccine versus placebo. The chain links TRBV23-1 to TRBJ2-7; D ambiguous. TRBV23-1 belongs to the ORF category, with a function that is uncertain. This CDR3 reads CASSHPDPHNCEQYF. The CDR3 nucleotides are TGCGCCAGCAGTCACCCGGACCCCCACAATTGTGAGCAGTACTTC.